This TCR beta chain was sequenced for a study of tumor-infiltrating lymphocytes in localized non-small cell lung cancer. Sequenced by immunoSEQ multiplex PCR; TCRdb stores in-frame clones only, minus some. Of 9,000 to 15,000 clones listed, about 80% are singletons. V lost 0 bases to trimming and J lost 6 bases, with 10 bases between them. Germline V gene sequence: CDR1 SGHRS, CDR2 YFSETQ. The CDR3 loop spans 13 amino acids. The sequence was collected from a human donor with non-small cell lung cancer. The V gene is TRBV5-1, the J gene TRBJ2-7; D tentatively fits TRBD1 or TRBD2 (5 bases each). Sequenced sample: uninvolved lung tissue not adjacent to the tumor. The CDR3 is CASSLVEGFEQYF. DNA of the CDR3: TGCGCCAGCAGCTTGGTTGAGGGGTTCGAGCAGTACTTC.